This TCR beta chain was retrieved from a study of OX40 agonist ivuxolimab in advanced cancers. Study-wide background: An anti-OX40 (CD134) antibody with agonistic activity, ivuxolimab, was administered to patients. Ivuxolimab was delivered to patients intravenously every 2 weeks at doses spanning 0.01 to 10 mg/kg. The mean age was approximately 60 years, ranging from about 20 to 90, with less than 90% of participants male.

As regards this clone: Its antigen is undetermined.

Sequencing was performed with immunoSEQ multiplex PCR; in TCRdb, only in-frame clones are kept and a portion is missing. Here the sample spans tens of thousands of clones, 84% being singletons. Study observations and caveats: In CD8+ T cells, expanded clones were on average more numerous than in CD4+.

The V end was cut by 7 bases, the J end by 3 bases, with 16 bases between. The CDR3 contains 14 residues. CDR1 and CDR2 (germline): SNHLY, FYNNEI. The sequencing here drew on CD4+ or CD8+ T cells sorted from blood, taken in a trial of the OX40 agonist ivuxolimab. V and J are TRBV2 and TRBJ2-7, with D maybe TRBD2 (6 bases). This TCR was recovered from an adult with an advanced solid tumor such as melanoma, head and neck, liver or kidney cancer. The CDR3 loop is CASNLRGLGYEQYF. The CDR3 DNA is TGTGCCAGCAACCTAAGGGGACTTGGCTACGAGCAGTACTTC.